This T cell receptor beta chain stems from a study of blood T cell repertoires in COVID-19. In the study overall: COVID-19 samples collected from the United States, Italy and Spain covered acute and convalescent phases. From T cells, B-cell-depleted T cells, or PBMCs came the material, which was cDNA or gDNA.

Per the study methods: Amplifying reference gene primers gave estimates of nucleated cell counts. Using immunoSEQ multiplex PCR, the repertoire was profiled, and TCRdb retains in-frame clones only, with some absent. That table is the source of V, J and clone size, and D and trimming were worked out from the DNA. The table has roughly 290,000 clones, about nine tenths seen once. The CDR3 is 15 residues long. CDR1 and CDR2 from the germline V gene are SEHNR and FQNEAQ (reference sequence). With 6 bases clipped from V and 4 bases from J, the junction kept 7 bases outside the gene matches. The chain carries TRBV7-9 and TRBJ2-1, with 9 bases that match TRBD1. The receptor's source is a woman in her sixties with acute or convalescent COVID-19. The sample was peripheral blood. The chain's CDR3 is CASRPTGGGYNEQFF. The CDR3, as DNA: TGTGCCAGCAGACCGACAGGGGGGGGATACAATGAGCAGTTCTTC.